This T cell receptor (beta chain) is from a study of lymphopenia after photon versus proton radiotherapy. With 2 bases removed from V and 0 bases from J, the gap between germline ends came to 5 bases. Germline V CDR1 and CDR2: SGHRS, YFSETQ. The CDR3 runs to 13 residues. The protocol was immunoSEQ multiplex PCR, while the TCRdb copy is restricted to in-frame clones and leaves out a portion. The sample yields approximately 65,000 clones, approximately 91% seen once. The source material was peripheral blood, sampled from a patient treated with photon-based radiotherapy. This clonotype was obtained from a woman in her seventies with pancreatic cancer. The chain has TRBV5-1 and TRBJ1-1; the D is unclear. The CDR3 spells CASSFQMNTEAFF. In DNA, the CDR3 is TGCGCCAGCAGCTTTCAGATGAACACTGAAGCTTTCTTT.